This entry lists 28 T cell receptor beta chains sequenced from one sample in a study of T cells in Graves' hyperthyroidism and ophthalmopathy. The CDR3 regions of TCR beta were amplified from RNA transcripts. TCR CDR3 regions were first amplified by RT-PCR with HTBI primers. TCRdb independently ran MiXCR on the multiplex PCR reads; one entry per CDR3 protein. This repertoire shows 300,000 to 500,000 distinct CDR3 sequences, over 12% found once; its top ten account for around 27%. The material sequenced was blood. These receptors came from a man aged 50-60 years with Graves' ophthalmopathy.

At least ten counts were recorded for this clonotype. The gene calls are TRBV5-5 and TRBJ2-7; D call uncertain. This CDR3 contains 13 residues. V shed 5 bases and J shed 2 bases, with 11 bases lying between them. Germline values: CDR1 SGHKS, CDR2 YYEKEE (reference sequence). Here the CDR3 reads CASSPLATYEQYF. The CDR3 coding sequence is TGTGCCAGCAGTCCCTTGGCAACCTACGAGCAGTACTTC.

This clonotype was seen at least ten times. The rearrangement joins TRBV2 to TRBJ2-2, with 8 bases fitting TRBD2. Germline CDR1 SNHLY, CDR2 FYNNEI. CDR3 length: 14 amino acids. V gave up 8 bases and J gave up 5 bases; unmatched junction bases: 7. The CDR3 sequence: CASASGGGTGELFF. The CDR3 coding sequence is TGTGCCAGCGCGAGCGGGGGCGGAACCGGGGAGCTGTTTTTT.

The chain recombines TRBV15 with TRBJ1-1; no firm D call. The V end lost 0 bases, the J end lost 2 bases, and 4 bases lay between the germline ends. The CDR3 is made up of 13 amino acids. CDR1 and CDR2 from the germline V gene are LNHNV and YYDKDF (reference sequence). The DNA of the CDR3 is TGTGCCACCAGCAGAGATTACAACACTGAAGCTTTCTTT. It yields the protein CATSRDYNTEAFF.

This clonotype was seen ten or more times. V usage is TRBV10-2 and J usage is TRBJ2-3; possibly TRBD2 for D (5 bases). Germline CDR1 is WSHSY and CDR2 is SAAADI. V lost 4 bases and J lost 5, with 10 bases in between. CDR3 length: 13 residues. Written as DNA, the CDR3 is TGCGCCAGCAGTGTCCTAGCTGGAGATACGCAGTATTTT. Residues: CASSVLAGDTQYF.

This clonotype came up a few times. This chain uses TRBV20-1 with TRBJ2-1; TRBD1 or TRBD2 may be the D gene (5 bases each). Trimming shortened V by 0 bases and J by 2 bases, and 14 bases separated the two germline ends. Germline V lookup: CDR1 DFQATT, CDR2 SNEGSKA (reference sequence). This CDR3 region has 16 residues. The CDR3 region is CSARDLGERPYNEQFF. CDR3 sequence (DNA): TGCAGTGCTAGAGATCTGGGGGAGCGACCCTACAATGAGCAGTTCTTC.

V gene TRBV4-1 combines with J gene TRBJ2-5; TRBD2 aligns across 10 bases. This CDR3 region has 17 residues. Germline V gene data show CDR1 as MGHRA and CDR2 as YSYEKL. With V trimmed by 2 bases and J by 4 bases, 10 bases remained unmatched. The CDR3 is CASSQSPSGSSAETQYF. The CDR3 DNA follows: TGCGCCAGCAGCCAATCCCCTAGCGGGAGTTCCGCAGAGACCCAGTACTTC.

There are many counts of this clonotype. J is TRBJ2-1 and V is TRBV27, with D uncertain. With 10 bases removed from V and 0 bases from J, the gap between germline ends came to 16 bases. Germline values: CDR1 MNHEY, CDR2 SMNVEV (reference sequence). This CDR3 spans 15 amino acids. Written as DNA, the CDR3 is TGTGCCACGAAAGGGTCCCTGAGCTCCTACAATGAGCAGTTCTTC. The encoded protein is CATKGSLSSYNEQFF.

This clonotype has at least ten counts. The genes are TRBV3-1 and TRBJ2-7, with TRBD2 identical over 10 bases. The CDR3 extends over 15 amino acids. Looked up from germline, CDR1 is LGHDT and CDR2 is YNNKEL (reference sequence). Trimming took 1 base from V and 7 from J; bases not matched to a gene: 7. As DNA, the CDR3 is TGTGCCAGCAGCCAAGGGGCAACTAGCGGGAATGAGCAGTACTTC. Amino acid sequence: CASSQGATSGNEQYF.

In nucleotides, the CDR3 is TGCGCCAGCAGCATAGGGGACAGTTCCTACGAGCAGTACTTC. Its protein is CASSIGDSSYEQYF. The gene calls are TRBV5-1 and TRBJ2-7; 7 bases are a match to TRBD1. The J segment lost 1 base and the V segment lost 4 bases, leaving 5 bases of the junction unmatched. Germline V gene sequence: CDR1 SGHRS, CDR2 YFSETQ. The CDR3 contains 14 residues.

The table lists this clonotype with many counts. The chain is built from TRBV11-2 and TRBJ2-7, with 7 bases that match TRBD2. The CDR3 loop spans 14 amino acids. The germline CDR1 and CDR2 sequences are SGHAT and FQNNGV. The trim removed 1 base at V and 8 bases at J, leaving 8 bases unmatched. The CDR3 region is CASSLASGPYKQYF. As DNA, the CDR3 is TGTGCCAGCAGCTTAGCTAGCGGTCCTTACAAGCAGTACTTC.

This clonotype was observed at least ten times. The rearrangement uses TRBV5-1 and TRBJ2-3, with 7 bases matching TRBD1. Unmatched junction bases numbered 17, after V lost 4 bases and J lost 3 bases. Germline assignment: CDR1 SGHRS and CDR2 YFSETQ. This CDR3 is 18 amino acids long. DNA for the CDR3: TGCGCCAGCAGCCAACAAAGACAGGGAACCGTTCGGACAGATACGCAGTATTTT. It encodes CASSQQRQGTVRTDTQYF.

Written as DNA, the CDR3 is TGTGCCAGCAGTTTTGGGCAGTCCTACGAGCAGTACTTC. This translates into CASSFGQSYEQYF. This chain links TRBV28 with TRBJ2-7; no clear D gene. Germline V gives CDR1 MDHEN, CDR2 SYDVKM. The CDR3 runs 13 residues. The germline V and J ends were trimmed by 3 bases and 1 base, with 7 bases remaining between them.

Worth noting for this clonotype: A read error is possible here, since a much larger clone lies one base away. This chain uses TRBV2 with TRBJ1-2; D might be TRBD1 (6 bases). The length of the CDR3 is 15 residues. The germline V gene encodes CDR1 SNHLY and CDR2 FYNNEI. V was cut by 3 bases and J by 3 bases, with 14 bases left in between. CDR3 residues: CASSDHRVYYYGYTF. In DNA, the CDR3 is TGTGCCAGCAGTGACCACAGGGTCTACTACTATGGCTACACCTTC.

This clonotype was recorded many times. The chain has TRBV6-1 and TRBJ1-3; possibly TRBD1 for D (5 bases). V was pared by 5 bases and J by 0 bases, with 14 bases between. From germline, CDR1 is MNHNS and CDR2 SASEGT. The CDR3 loop spans 16 amino acids. The CDR3, as DNA: TGTGCCAGCAGTCCCGTTCAGGGTGGCTCTGGAAACACCATATATTTT. Protein sequence: CASSPVQGGSGNTIYF.

At least ten counts were recorded for this clonotype. The chain has TRBV5-8 and TRBJ2-3; no firm D call. Germline CDR1 is SGHTS and CDR2 is YDEGEE. The CDR3 loop spans 15 amino acids. V lost 0 bases and J 0 bases, leaving 8 bases between the germline ends. The CDR3 loop is CASSLVGISTDTQYF. The CDR3 region has the DNA TGTGCCAGCAGCTTGGTAGGGATCAGCACAGATACGCAGTATTTT. The whole variable domain, filled in from reference TRBV5-8 and TRBJ2-3, reads EAGVTQSPTHLIKTRGQQATLRCSPISGHTSVYWYQQALGLGLQFLLWYDEGEERNRGNFPPRFSGRQFPNYSSELNVNALELEDSALYLCASSLVGISTDTQYFGPGTRLTVL.

This clonotype occurred a few times. V and J are TRBV28 and TRBJ2-1, with D uncertain. CDR1 MDHEN and CDR2 SYDVKM come from the germline V gene. The germline V and J ends were trimmed by 6 bases and 7 bases, with 10 bases remaining between them. The CDR3 sequence is 12 residues long. CDR3 DNA sequence: TGTGCCAGCAGGGGCCTAGGGAATGAGCAGTTCTTC. Its translation: CASRGLGNEQFF.

The V gene is TRBV20-1, the J gene TRBJ2-3, with unresolved D. CDR1 is DFQATT and CDR2 is SNEGSKA in the germline V gene (reference sequence). V gave up 7 bases and J gave up 0 bases, with 14 bases separating them. There are 14 residues in the CDR3. CDR3 residues: CSVVGPVSTDTQYF. The CDR3 nucleotides are TGCAGTGTTGTAGGGCCAGTCAGCACAGATACGCAGTATTTT.

This clonotype has just a few counts. J is TRBJ1-4 and V is TRBV6-5; possible D gene TRBD1, 6 bases. Per germline, CDR1 MNHEY and CDR2 SVGAGI. This CDR3 has 15 amino acids. V lost 2 bases, J lost 7 bases, and 14 bases lay in between. DNA for the CDR3: TGTGCCAGCAGTTACGGTGGGGGGCGCGGTGAAAAACTGTTTTTT. Amino acids: CASSYGGGRGEKLFF.

There are many counts of this clonotype. This chain connects TRBV30 to TRBJ2-7, with D perhaps TRBD1 (6 bases). Trimming removed 0 bases from V and 3 bases from J, with 15 bases in between. The CDR3 has 15 amino acids. Germline assignment: CDR1 GTSNPN and CDR2 SVGIG (reference sequence). CDR3 sequence: CAWSVQINRVYEQYF. The CDR3 coding sequence is TGTGCCTGGAGTGTACAAATTAACAGGGTCTACGAGCAGTACTTC.

A few counts support this clonotype. V and J are TRBV20-1 and TRBJ2-1; 8 nucleotides align to TRBD2. Germline CDR1 reads DFQATT; CDR2 reads SNEGSKA (reference sequence). J was trimmed by 4 bases and V by 3 bases; bases with no gene match: 8. The CDR3 sequence is 15 residues long. As DNA, the CDR3 is TGCAGTGCTAGCCCGCGGGAGGACGGATACAATGAGCAGTTCTTC. Its translation is CSASPREDGYNEQFF.

The chain has TRBV20-1 and TRBJ1-2, with 8 bases identical to TRBD1. Trimming took 1 base from V and 6 from J; bases not matched to a gene: 1. This CDR3 spans 12 amino acids. Germline lookup yields CDR1 DFQATT and CDR2 SNEGSKA (reference sequence). The CDR3 DNA follows: TGCAGTGCTAGAGGGACAGGGAATGGCTACACCTTC. Translating gives CSARGTGNGYTF.

Ten or more counts support this clonotype. The gene calls are TRBV5-1 and TRBJ1-3, with D maybe TRBD1 (6 bases). The V end was cut by 5 bases, the J end by 0 bases, with 15 bases between. Per the germline V gene, CDR1 is SGHRS and CDR2 is YFSETQ. The CDR3 length is 16 residues. The CDR3 DNA sequence: TGCGCCAGCAGAGGGGGGAACGGCGGCTCTGGAAACACCATATATTTT. Its protein product is CASRGGNGGSGNTIYF.

This clonotype showed up many times. The chain links TRBV28 to TRBJ1-1; no definite D call. V was pared by 7 bases and J by 4 bases, with 10 bases between. The CDR3 has 12 residues. Per germline, CDR1 MDHEN and CDR2 SYDVKM. Here the CDR3 DNA reads TGTGCCAGCAATGGGGTTAGCACTGAAGCTTTCTTT. This encodes CASNGVSTEAFF.

This chain connects TRBV19 to TRBJ2-4; 8 bases agree with TRBD2. Germline V gene sequence: CDR1 LNHDA, CDR2 SQIVND (reference sequence). CDR3 length: 17 amino acids. J lost 0 bases, V lost 6 bases, and 10 bases had no gene match. The CDR3 bases are TGTGCCAGTAGCGACGTTATAGCGGGATTAGCCAAAAACATTCAGTACTTC. The encoded protein is CASSDVIAGLAKNIQYF.

This clonotype was seen a handful of times. The chain is built from TRBV19 and TRBJ1-1; no reliable D call. The germline gives CDR1 LNHDA, CDR2 SQIVND (reference sequence). The CDR3 is made up of 13 amino acids. V was trimmed by 3 bases and J by 4 bases, leaving 9 bases between them. CDR3 in DNA: TGTGCCAGTAGTATTCTGCGGGGCACTGAAGCTTTCTTT. Protein sequence: CASSILRGTEAFF.

This clonotype was detected only a few times. The chain recombines TRBV5-1 with TRBJ2-7; tentative D call: TRBD2 (5 bases). Germline V gene data show CDR1 as SGHRS and CDR2 as YFSETQ. Trimming cost V 1 base and J 4 bases, with 12 bases left between them. This CDR3 spans 14 amino acids. This CDR3 is CASSLIRREYEQYF. The CDR3 DNA reads as TGCGCCAGCAGCTTGATCCGTAGGGAGTACGAGCAGTACTTC.

Many counts were recorded for this clonotype. The chain couples TRBV7-9 to TRBJ2-1; D remains unclear. The CDR3 spans 15 residues. CDR1 is SEHNR and CDR2 is FQNEAQ in the germline V gene (reference sequence). V was cut by 0 bases and J by 8 bases, with 14 bases left in between. The CDR3 here is CASSLASRQGHEQFF. Here the CDR3 DNA reads TGTGCCAGCAGCTTAGCTTCCCGACAAGGGCATGAGCAGTTCTTC. The whole variable domain, filled in from reference TRBV7-9 and TRBJ2-1, reads DTGVSQNPRHKITKRGQNVTFRCDPISEHNRLYWYRQTLGQGPEFLTYFQNEAQLEKSRLLSDRFSAERPKGSFSTLEIQRTEQGDSAMYLCASSLASRQGHEQFFGPGTRLTVL.

This clonotype was counted ten times or more. CDR3 sequence: CASSTTPQISYNEQFF. The CDR3 DNA follows: TGTGCCAGCAGCACCACCCCACAGATCTCCTACAATGAGCAGTTCTTC. The chain carries TRBV5-5 and TRBJ2-1; no firm D call. The CDR3 spans 16 residues. Trimming pared 4 bases from V and 0 bases from J, leaving 14 bases between. Germline CDR1 and CDR2: SGHKS and YYEKEE (reference sequence).